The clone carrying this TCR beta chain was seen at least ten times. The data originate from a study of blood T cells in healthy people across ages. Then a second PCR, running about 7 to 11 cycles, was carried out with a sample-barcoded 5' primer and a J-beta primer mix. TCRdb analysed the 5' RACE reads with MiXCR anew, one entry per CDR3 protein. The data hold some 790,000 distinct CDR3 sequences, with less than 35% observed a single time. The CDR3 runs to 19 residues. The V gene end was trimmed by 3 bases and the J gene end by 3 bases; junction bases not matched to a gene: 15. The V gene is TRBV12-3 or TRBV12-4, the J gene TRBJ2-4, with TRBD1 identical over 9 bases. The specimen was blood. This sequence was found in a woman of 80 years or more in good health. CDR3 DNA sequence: TGTGCCAGCAGTTTTAGGGACAGGGACTTCACTCACGGCAAAAACATTCAGTACTTC. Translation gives CASSFRDRDFTHGKNIQYF.